A single sample is the source of the 14 T cell receptor beta chains below, sequenced in a study of cytomegalovirus exposure and HLA in healthy donors. The PCR had 60 Vbeta and 13 Jbeta primers. The repertoire was sequenced with immunoSEQ multiplex PCR; TCRdb's copy has only in-frame clones and lacks some. The sample holds over 200,000 clones, about 89% seen once. The specimen sequenced was PBMCs. The origin of the receptors is a woman aged 18 to 35 in good health and CMV-seronegative.

The gene calls are TRBV4-3 and TRBJ2-1, with unresolved D. Trimming removed 6 bases at V and 8 bases at J, with 14 bases between. From germline, CDR1 is LGHNA and CDR2 YSLEER. This CDR3 has 13 residues. CDR3 sequence: CASSRRSMHEQFF. The CDR3 bases are TGCGCCAGCAGTCGGCGGAGTATGCATGAGCAGTTCTTC.

J is TRBJ1-2 and V is TRBV5-4, with 7 positions matching TRBD1. This CDR3 comprises 16 residues. CDR1 is SGHNT, CDR2 YYREEE, per germline (reference sequence). V lost 0 bases to trimming and J lost 7 bases; unmatched junction nucleotides: 12. CDR3 DNA sequence: TGTGCCAGCAGCTTGGCCCCGGGACAGAGGTCTGGTGGCTACACCTTC. Amino acids: CASSLAPGQRSGGYTF.

This clone was detected a few times. The V call is TRBV5-4, the J call TRBJ2-5; perhaps TRBD2 as D (5 bases). This CDR3 has 16 amino acids. CDR1 SGHNT and CDR2 YYREEE come from the germline V gene (reference sequence). The V end was cut by 0 bases, the J end by 2 bases, with 14 bases between. The CDR3 loop reads CASSLGGSSWQETQYF. The CDR3 DNA is TGTGCCAGCAGCTTGGGTGGGTCTAGCTGGCAAGAGACCCAGTACTTC.

The J gene is TRBJ2-5, the V gene TRBV7-2; 8 nucleotides align to TRBD2. The germline gives CDR1 SGHTA, CDR2 FQGNSA. After removal of 6 bases from V and 9 bases from J, the junction contained 18 bases not matched to a gene. The CDR3 spans 16 residues. The CDR3 sequence is CASRTAGGRNLMAQYF. The DNA of the CDR3 is TGTGCCAGCAGAACCGCGGGGGGCCGCAATTTGATGGCCCAGTACTTC.

The chain recombines TRBV5-6 with TRBJ1-2, with a tentative D call TRBD1 (6 bases). Germline V lookup: CDR1 SGHDT, CDR2 YYEEEE. V lost 1 base, J lost 3 bases, and 10 bases lay in between. CDR3 length: 14 amino acids. The CDR3 region has the DNA TGTGCCAGCAGCTTGCAGGGGCGCGACTATGGCTACACCTTC. Its protein is CASSLQGRDYGYTF. Using reference TRBV5-6 and TRBJ1-2 for the parts outside the CDR3, the full variable domain is DAGVTQSPTHLIKTRGQQVTLRCSPKSGHDTVSWYQQALGQGPQFIFQYYEEEERQRGNFPDRFSGHQFPNYSSELNVNALLLGDSALYLCASSLQGRDYGYTFGSGTRLTVV.

This chain joins TRBV6-5 and TRBJ2-2; no firm D call. The CDR3 totals 14 residues. Germline V CDR1 and CDR2: MNHEY, SVGAGI. Trimming took 5 bases from V and 4 from J, leaving 11 bases between them. This CDR3 is CASSLTYRTGELFF. The CDR3 region has the DNA TGTGCCAGCAGTCTAACCTATCGCACCGGGGAGCTGTTTTTT.

V usage is TRBV5-8 and J usage is TRBJ1-2; the match to TRBD1 covers 9 bases. The CDR3 is 15 residues long. Germline V lookup: CDR1 SGHTS, CDR2 YDEGEE. The V and J ends lost 4 bases and 0 bases, in that order; junction bases with no gene match: 4. The CDR3 loop reads CASSARQGANYGYTF. In DNA form, the CDR3 reads TGTGCCAGCAGCGCTAGACAGGGGGCTAACTATGGCTACACCTTC.

This sequence joins TRBV5-1 and TRBJ1-6; a weak D match, TRBD1 (6 bases). The CDR3 length is 15 residues. V lost 0 bases, J lost 9 bases, and 13 bases lay in between. Germline lookup yields CDR1 SGHRS and CDR2 YFSETQ. CDR3 sequence reads: CASSLATGGGSPLHF. The CDR3 DNA reads as TGCGCCAGCAGCTTGGCGACGGGGGGCGGTTCACCCCTCCACTTT. The full variable domain, in which reference TRBV5-1 and TRBJ1-6 provide the parts outside the CDR3, is KAGVTQTPRYLIKTRGQQVTLSCSPISGHRSVSWYQQTPGQGLQFLFEYFSETQRNKGNFPGRFSGRQFSNSRSEMNVSTLELGDSALYLCASSLATGGGSPLHFGNGTRLTVT.

This clone was seen a few times. The chain recombines TRBV10-3 with TRBJ2-7; the D gene is possibly TRBD2 (6 bases). Trimming left V 10 bases short and J 5 bases short, with 24 bases between. Germline V gene data show CDR1 as ENHRY and CDR2 as SYGVKD. The CDR3 has 15 amino acids. CDR3 protein: CATKPPARGVNEQYF. CDR3 in DNA: TGTGCCACCAAACCCCCAGCGCGGGGTGTCAACGAGCAGTACTTC.

This chain connects TRBV7-3 to TRBJ2-3; 7 bases are shared with TRBD1. V shed 3 bases and J 2 bases; nucleotides not matched to a gene: 5. Germline assignment: CDR1 SGHTA and CDR2 FQGTGA. CDR3 length: 15 amino acids. The CDR3: CASSFQGQFTDTQYF. In DNA, the CDR3 is TGTGCCAGCAGCTTTCAGGGACAGTTCACAGATACGCAGTATTTT.

This chain joins TRBV2 and TRBJ2-1; the D gene is possibly TRBD2 (7 bases). Germline V gene sequence: CDR1 SNHLY, CDR2 FYNNEI. V lost 6 bases and J lost 7, with 22 bases in between. The CDR3 is made up of 16 amino acids. The CDR3 loop is CASRYIRRGRGNEQFF. CDR3 bases: TGTGCCAGCAGATATATAAGGCGGGGGCGGGGGAATGAGCAGTTCTTC.

The V call is TRBV7-9, the J call TRBJ2-7, with D perhaps TRBD1 (5 bases). Germline CDR1 and CDR2: SEHNR and FQNEAQ (reference sequence). Trimming left V 0 bases short and J 6 bases short, with 18 bases between. The CDR3 extends over 16 amino acids. The CDR3 reads CASSLANRSPLAEQYF. In nucleotides, the CDR3 is TGTGCCAGCAGCTTAGCGAACAGGAGCCCTCTTGCCGAGCAGTACTTC.

This clone was observed a single time. The chain has TRBV10-1 and TRBJ1-4; the D gene is possibly TRBD1 (6 bases). Germline V gene sequence: CDR1 WNHNN, CDR2 SYGVQD (reference sequence). The CDR3 is 13 amino acids. V shed 4 bases and J shed 12 bases, with 15 bases lying between them. DNA of the CDR3: TGCGCCAGCAGTGGACAGGTGAATTCGGAACTGTTTTTT. Protein product: CASSGQVNSELFF.

The J gene is TRBJ2-5, the V gene TRBV7-6, with 9 nucleotides matching TRBD1. The DNA end is a closer match to TRBJ2-7, so the J assignment may be wrong. Per germline, CDR1 SGHVS and CDR2 FNYEAQ. CDR3 size: 16 residues. The CDR3 DNA sequence: TGTGCCAGCAGCTTAGAACCGGGACAGGGTCGTTACGAGCAGTACTTC. Protein sequence: CASSLEPGQGRYEQYF.